The rows below give T cell receptor beta chains drawn from one sample of a study of metastatic and nonmetastatic thyroid tumors. TCRdb reprocessed the PCR reads via MiXCR. The table includes fewer than 30,000 clones, 15% to 20% detected once. The specimen was blood. The source is a female donor with papillary thyroid cancer or a benign thyroid nodule (not recorded which). Some clones in this sample may be carry-over from other donors' samples. The CDR3 runs from the conserved cysteine through the conserved F or W. The order of the fields is D gene, clone size, J gene, V gene, CDR3 DNA, CDR3 protein. D genes are given only for firm matches. Only some rows state a clone size, as once, few, many or a class for expanded clones.

D gene: NA
clone size: many
J gene: TRBJ2-7
V gene: TRBV7-9
CDR3 DNA: TGTGCCAGCAGCCCCGACACCTCCTACGAGCAGTACTTC
CDR3 protein: CASSPDTSYEQYF

D gene: NA
clone size: many
J gene: TRBJ2-7
V gene: TRBV11-2
CDR3 DNA: TGTGCCAGCAGCGTGGGGACTGCCTCCTACGAGCAGTACTTC
CDR3 protein: CASSVGTASYEQYF

D gene: NA
clone size: many
J gene: TRBJ1-1
V gene: TRBV7-3
CDR3 DNA: TGTGCCAGCAGCTTAACCGGGCAAGAAGCTTTCTTT
CDR3 protein: CASSLTGQEAFF

D gene: TRBD1
clone size: medium-sized
J gene: TRBJ2-7
V gene: TRBV12-3/TRBV12-4
CDR3 DNA: TGTGCCAGCAGTGGCCACGGGACCAGGGGGTCCTACGAGCAGTACTTC
CDR3 protein: CASSGHGTRGSYEQYF

D gene: NA
clone size: NA
J gene: TRBJ1-1
V gene: TRBV6-2/TRBV6-3
CDR3 DNA: TGTGCCAGCAGGTCACAGGGATCCGGGACTGAAGCTTTCTTT
CDR3 protein: CASRSQGSGTEAFF

D gene: TRBD1
clone size: many
J gene: TRBJ1-4
V gene: TRBV6-1
CDR3 DNA: TGTGCCAGCAGTGACGACAGGGAAGGTGAAAAACTGTTTTTT
CDR3 protein: CASSDDREGEKLFF

D gene: NA
clone size: few
J gene: TRBJ2-2
V gene: TRBV9
CDR3 DNA: TGTGCCAGCAGCGGATACAGGGACACCGGGGAGCTGTTTTTT
CDR3 protein: CASSGYRDTGELFF

D gene: NA
clone size: few
J gene: TRBJ2-3
V gene: TRBV3-1
CDR3 DNA: TGTGCCAGCAGCCAAGGCGTTGGCACGGGACTTTTATCCACAGATACGCAGTATTTT
CDR3 protein: CASSQGVGTGLLSTDTQYF

D gene: NA
clone size: NA
J gene: TRBJ2-3
V gene: TRBV2
CDR3 DNA: TGTGCCAGCAGTATAGGGGTAGATACGCATTATTTT
CDR3 protein: CASSIGVDTHYF

D gene: NA
clone size: few
J gene: TRBJ2-7
V gene: TRBV19
CDR3 DNA: TGTGCCAGTAGTATAGATCCCACCGTAGGATACGAGCAGTACTTC
CDR3 protein: CASSIDPTVGYEQYF

D gene: NA
clone size: many
J gene: TRBJ2-5
V gene: TRBV2
CDR3 DNA: TGTGCCAGCAAGACGAGAGGGGAGGAGACCCAGTACTTC
CDR3 protein: CASKTRGEETQYF

D gene: TRBD1
clone size: many
J gene: TRBJ2-1
V gene: TRBV3-1
CDR3 DNA: TGTGCCAGCAGCCCCCGGACAGGGGGCCCCAATGAGCAGTTCTTC
CDR3 protein: CASSPRTGGPNEQFF

D gene: NA
clone size: few
J gene: TRBJ1-2
V gene: TRBV6-6
CDR3 DNA: TGTGCCAGCAGGTACTTCGGGCAGGTCCATGGCTACACCTTC
CDR3 protein: CASRYFGQVHGYTF

D gene: TRBD1
clone size: NA
J gene: TRBJ2-7
V gene: TRBV6-1
CDR3 DNA: TGTGCCAGCAGGATGATTGGCACAGGGGGCGCTCGGATGCAGTACTTC
CDR3 protein: CASRMIGTGGARMQYF

D gene: TRBD2
clone size: NA
J gene: TRBJ2-7
V gene: TRBV5-6
CDR3 DNA: TGTGCCAGCAGCCGGTGGGGTAGCGGGGCCTACGAGCAGTACTTC
CDR3 protein: CASSRWGSGAYEQYF

D gene: TRBD1
clone size: many
J gene: TRBJ1-5
V gene: TRBV19
CDR3 DNA: TGTGCCACCCAGACAGGGGAGTACAGCAATCAGCCCCAGCATTTT
CDR3 protein: CATQTGEYSNQPQHF

D gene: NA
clone size: NA
J gene: TRBJ2-7
V gene: TRBV7-8
CDR3 DNA: TGTGCCAGCAGCCCCGTCGGGGTGTCTAACTACGAGCAGTACTTC
CDR3 protein: CASSPVGVSNYEQYF

D gene: NA
clone size: many
J gene: TRBJ2-3
V gene: TRBV6-4
CDR3 DNA: TGTGCCAGCAGTGATGGGGCTTCGGCGGATACGCAGTATTTT
CDR3 protein: CASSDGASADTQYF

D gene: NA
clone size: many
J gene: TRBJ2-1
V gene: TRBV7-6
CDR3 DNA: TGTGCCAGCAGCCATGGGACTGTACAGTTCTTC
CDR3 protein: CASSHGTVQFF

D gene: NA
clone size: many
J gene: TRBJ2-1
V gene: TRBV12-3/TRBV12-4
CDR3 DNA: TGTGCCAGCAGTATATACCGGCCTTTGGTTTTCAATGAGCAGTTCTTC
CDR3 protein: CASSIYRPLVFNEQFF

D gene: NA
clone size: once
J gene: TRBJ1-2
V gene: TRBV11-2
CDR3 DNA: TGTGCCAGCAGCTTGGGCTCAGGGTGGTCTGGCTACACCTTC
CDR3 protein: CASSLGSGWSGYTF

D gene: NA
clone size: medium-sized
J gene: TRBJ1-2
V gene: TRBV28
CDR3 DNA: TGTGCTTGCGGGGGGGTCTATGGCTACACCTTC
CDR3 protein: CACGGVYGYTF

D gene: TRBD2
clone size: few
J gene: TRBJ2-3
V gene: TRBV2
CDR3 DNA: TGTGCCAGCAGCCGACGGACTAGCGGGGGGCCAGATACGCAGTATTTT
CDR3 protein: CASSRRTSGGPDTQYF

D gene: TRBD1
clone size: medium-sized
J gene: TRBJ2-7
V gene: TRBV24-1
CDR3 DNA: TGTGCCACCAGTGCGGGACAGGGGACCTACGAGCAGTACTTC
CDR3 protein: CATSAGQGTYEQYF

D gene: NA
clone size: NA
J gene: TRBJ1-1
V gene: TRBV6-1
CDR3 DNA: TGTGCCAGCAGCCCCAGACAGTGTGCAGGCACTGAAGCTTTCTTT
CDR3 protein: CASSPRQCAGTEAFF

D gene: TRBD2
clone size: medium-sized
J gene: TRBJ2-2
V gene: TRBV28
CDR3 DNA: TGTGCCAGCACGACGGGGGGGAACACCGGGGAGCTGTTTTTT
CDR3 protein: CASTTGGNTGELFF

D gene: NA
clone size: NA
J gene: TRBJ1-1
V gene: TRBV18
CDR3 DNA: TGTGCCAGCTCACCACCTGCCATGAACACTGAAGCTTTCTTT
CDR3 protein: CASSPPAMNTEAFF

D gene: TRBD1
clone size: medium-sized
J gene: TRBJ1-2
V gene: TRBV24-1
CDR3 DNA: TGTGCCACCAGTGATTCTGCGGGGACAGCTAACTATGGCTACACCTTC
CDR3 protein: CATSDSAGTANYGYTF

D gene: NA
clone size: NA
J gene: TRBJ1-1
V gene: TRBV7-9
CDR3 DNA: TGTGCCAGCAGCTTAGACAGGAACACTGAAGCTTTCTTT
CDR3 protein: CASSLDRNTEAFF

D gene: NA
clone size: medium-sized
J gene: TRBJ1-5
V gene: TRBV28
CDR3 DNA: TGTGCCAGCAGTTTATCCTCCGGTCTGGGGGCATTGAATCAGCCCCAGCATTTT
CDR3 protein: CASSLSSGLGALNQPQHF

D gene: TRBD1
clone size: NA
J gene: TRBJ1-2
V gene: TRBV24-1
CDR3 DNA: TGTGCCACCAGTGATTCGACCCGGGACAGGGGTGGAGGCTACACCTTC
CDR3 protein: CATSDSTRDRGGGYTF

D gene: TRBD2
clone size: many
J gene: TRBJ2-1
V gene: TRBV5-1
CDR3 DNA: TGCGCCAGCAGTCTACTTGCACTAGCGGGAGAGAAGTTCTTC
CDR3 protein: CASSLLALAGEKFF

D gene: NA
clone size: few
J gene: TRBJ1-4
V gene: TRBV7-6
CDR3 DNA: TGTGCCAGCAGCCCCCGCGCTAATGAAAAACTGTTTTTT
CDR3 protein: CASSPRANEKLFF

D gene: NA
clone size: few
J gene: TRBJ1-5
V gene: TRBV6-1
CDR3 DNA: TGTGCCAGCAGTGAGAAGACACCCGCGAGTAGCAATCAGCCCCAGCATTTT
CDR3 protein: CASSEKTPASSNQPQHF

D gene: TRBD1
clone size: many
J gene: TRBJ2-7
V gene: TRBV6-1
CDR3 DNA: TGTGCCAGGACAGGGGTGGACGAGCAGTACTTC
CDR3 protein: CARTGVDEQYF

D gene: NA
clone size: many
J gene: TRBJ1-6
V gene: TRBV7-3
CDR3 DNA: TGTGCCAGCTCCGCGGGTGGGGGGGTCTCACCCCTCCACTTT
CDR3 protein: CASSAGGGVSPLHF

D gene: TRBD2
clone size: NA
J gene: TRBJ2-1
V gene: TRBV19
CDR3 DNA: TGTGCCAGTAGTATATCCAGCGGGGCTCCCCCCAATGAGCAGTTCTTC
CDR3 protein: CASSISSGAPPNEQFF

D gene: NA
clone size: NA
J gene: TRBJ1-2
V gene: TRBV20-1
CDR3 DNA: TGCAGTGCCTTTACAGGAGATACTAACTATGGCTACACCTTC
CDR3 protein: CSAFTGDTNYGYTF

D gene: NA
clone size: many
J gene: TRBJ2-7
V gene: TRBV11-1
CDR3 DNA: TGTGCCAGCAGCTTTACCCGGGGACACCACTACGAGCAGTACTTC
CDR3 protein: CASSFTRGHHYEQYF

D gene: NA
clone size: NA
J gene: TRBJ1-2
V gene: TRBV6-1
CDR3 DNA: TGTGCCAGCAGGCAGACCGACAGGTTGGGCCCTAACTATGGCTACACCTTC
CDR3 protein: CASRQTDRLGPNYGYTF

D gene: NA
clone size: medium-sized
J gene: TRBJ2-6
V gene: TRBV6-1
CDR3 DNA: TGTGCCAGCAGTGGGGTTGGGGCCAACGTCCTGACTTTC
CDR3 protein: CASSGVGANVLTF

D gene: NA
clone size: NA
J gene: TRBJ1-2
V gene: TRBV28
CDR3 DNA: TGTGCCAGCAGTTACGCCTCGACTGGATACTATGGCTACACCTTC
CDR3 protein: CASSYASTGYYGYTF

D gene: TRBD1
clone size: many
J gene: TRBJ2-5
V gene: TRBV5-1
CDR3 DNA: TGCGCCAGCAGCAGATACAGGGGGCGCCAAGAGACCCAGTACTTC
CDR3 protein: CASSRYRGRQETQYF

D gene: NA
clone size: NA
J gene: TRBJ1-1
V gene: TRBV20-1
CDR3 DNA: TGCAGTGCTAGAGACGGGAACACTGAAGCTTTCTTT
CDR3 protein: CSARDGNTEAFF

D gene: NA
clone size: NA
J gene: TRBJ1-2
V gene: TRBV7-9
CDR3 DNA: TGTGCCAGCAGCCCCCCGCGGGGCCGGGTCGGCTACACCTTC
CDR3 protein: CASSPPRGRVGYTF

D gene: NA
clone size: few
J gene: TRBJ1-2
V gene: TRBV12-3/TRBV12-4
CDR3 DNA: TGTGCCAGCAGTTCGGATCCGCTGAATTATGGCTACACCTTC
CDR3 protein: CASSSDPLNYGYTF

D gene: NA
clone size: NA
J gene: TRBJ2-4
V gene: TRBV12-3/TRBV12-4
CDR3 DNA: TGTGCCAGCAGCTCCCGGGATGGGGGGTCAAACATTCAGTACTTC
CDR3 protein: CASSSRDGGSNIQYF

D gene: TRBD2
clone size: NA
J gene: TRBJ2-1
V gene: TRBV3-1
CDR3 DNA: TGTGCCAGCAGCAGACACCGGCGGGGACTAGTCTCCCATGAGCAGTTCTTC
CDR3 protein: CASSRHRRGLVSHEQFF

D gene: NA
clone size: many
J gene: TRBJ1-5
V gene: TRBV2
CDR3 DNA: TGTGCCAGCAGTGTCGGTACAGGTAATCAGCCCCAGCATTTT
CDR3 protein: CASSVGTGNQPQHF

D gene: TRBD1
clone size: many
J gene: TRBJ2-3
V gene: TRBV11-1
CDR3 DNA: TGTGCCAGCAGCTTATGGACAGGGGTAGATACGCAGTATTTT
CDR3 protein: CASSLWTGVDTQYF

D gene: NA
clone size: NA
J gene: TRBJ2-5
V gene: TRBV7-2
CDR3 DNA: TGTGCCAGCAGCTTATGGGGCCCCGAGACCCAGTACTTC
CDR3 protein: CASSLWGPETQYF

D gene: TRBD1
clone size: many
J gene: TRBJ1-6
V gene: TRBV5-6
CDR3 DNA: TGTGCCAGCAGAGGGACAGGGGGATCACCCCTCCACTTT
CDR3 protein: CASRGTGGSPLHF

D gene: NA
clone size: many
J gene: TRBJ1-5
V gene: TRBV12-3/TRBV12-4
CDR3 DNA: TGTGCCAGCAGTTTTCTATCGTCAGGTCAGCCCCAGCATTTT
CDR3 protein: CASSFLSSGQPQHF

D gene: NA
clone size: medium-sized
J gene: TRBJ1-2
V gene: TRBV10-2
CDR3 DNA: TGCGCCAGCAGTGTAACAGATTATGGCTACACCTTC
CDR3 protein: CASSVTDYGYTF

D gene: TRBD1
clone size: NA
J gene: TRBJ2-2
V gene: TRBV6-2/TRBV6-3
CDR3 DNA: TGTGCCAGCACTCATGCTCGGGACAGGGTCAACACCGGGGAGCTGTTTTTT
CDR3 protein: CASTHARDRVNTGELFF

D gene: NA
clone size: many
J gene: TRBJ1-5
V gene: TRBV4-1
CDR3 DNA: TGCGCCAGCGGCCAAGAGCTATTCAATCAGCCCCAGCATTTT
CDR3 protein: CASGQELFNQPQHF